Listed here is a single T cell receptor (beta chain). Antigen: not known. This sample was taken from a study of shared clonotypes between healthy human individuals. Broader study findings: Only blood samples were collected, and tissue repertoires likely differ.

Deep-level running was used for the assay. Original handling: In the immunoSEQ data, sequences were junction-only and lacked quality scores, so filtering differed. Some clones are missing from TCRdb's copy, which holds only in-frame ones; the method was immunoSEQ multiplex PCR. D and trimming were read from the DNA, whereas the V and J calls and clone size are those reported in that table. The sample shows around 180,000 clones, 85% to 95% of them seen only once. The CDR3 extends over 13 amino acids. V lost 5 bases, J lost 7 bases, and 15 bases lay in between. In germline, CDR1 is MNHEY, CDR2 SVGAGI. Sequenced material: naive CD4+ T cells sorted from blood. Specified subset: CD45RA+ positively selected. The source of this sequence is a woman in her twenties or thirties in good health. The genes are TRBV6-5 and TRBJ2-7; D might be TRBD1 (7 bases). The DNA of the CDR3 is TGTGCCAGCAGTAGAGAACCAGGGGGGGAGCAGTACTTC. It yields the protein CASSREPGGEQYF.